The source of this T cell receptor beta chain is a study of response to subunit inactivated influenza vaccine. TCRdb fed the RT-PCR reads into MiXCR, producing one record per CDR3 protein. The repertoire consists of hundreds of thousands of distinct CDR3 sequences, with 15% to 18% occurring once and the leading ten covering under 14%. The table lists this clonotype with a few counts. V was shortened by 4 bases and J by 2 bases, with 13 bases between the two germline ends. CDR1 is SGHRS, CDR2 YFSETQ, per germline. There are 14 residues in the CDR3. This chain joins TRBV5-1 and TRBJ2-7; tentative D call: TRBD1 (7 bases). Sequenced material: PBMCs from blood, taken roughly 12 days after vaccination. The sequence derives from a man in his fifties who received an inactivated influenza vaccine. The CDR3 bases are TGCGCCAGCAGCGGGCGGGACAGAACCTACGAGCAGTACTTC. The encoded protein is CASSGRDRTYEQYF.